This T cell receptor (beta chain) originates from a study of blood T cell repertoires in COVID-19. The CDR3 runs 14 residues. V lost 5 bases and J lost 1, with 12 bases in between. The germline V gene has CDR1 SGHVS and CDR2 FQNEAQ. The assay was immunoSEQ multiplex PCR, and TCRdb's table has in-frame clones only and misses some. The repertoire has tens of thousands of clones, roughly four fifths of them found once; the top ten carry about 24%. The chain combines TRBV7-8 with TRBJ2-7; D might be TRBD1 (5 bases). The sequenced sample consisted of peripheral blood. This TCR derives from a human donor with acute or convalescent COVID-19. The donor label of this sample is uncertain. CDR3 sequence reads: CASSPVRQSYEQYF. The CDR3 nucleotides are TGTGCCAGCAGCCCCGTTCGACAGTCCTACGAGCAGTACTTC.